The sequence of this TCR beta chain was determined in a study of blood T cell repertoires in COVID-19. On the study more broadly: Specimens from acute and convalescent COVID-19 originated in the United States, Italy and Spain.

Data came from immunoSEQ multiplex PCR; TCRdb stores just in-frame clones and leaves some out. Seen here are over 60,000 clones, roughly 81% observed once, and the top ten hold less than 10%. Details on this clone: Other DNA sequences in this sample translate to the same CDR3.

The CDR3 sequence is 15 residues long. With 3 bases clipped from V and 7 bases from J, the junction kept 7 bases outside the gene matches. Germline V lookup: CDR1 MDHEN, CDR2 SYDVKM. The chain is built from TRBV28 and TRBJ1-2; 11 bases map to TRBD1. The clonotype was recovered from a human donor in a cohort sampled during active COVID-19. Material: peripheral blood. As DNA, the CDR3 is TGTGCCAGCAGTTTCCCGGACAGGGGGCCTTTTGGCTACACCTTC. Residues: CASSFPDRGPFGYTF.